The entry that follows covers one T cell receptor beta chain sequence. Germline CDR1 is SGHAT and CDR2 is FQNNGV. The CDR3 consists of 15 residues. Unmatched junction bases numbered 10, after V lost 5 bases and J lost 4 bases. This sample is drawn from a study of blood T cell repertoires in COVID-19. Study context: T cells, B-cell-depleted T cells, or PBMCs provided the cDNA or gDNA that served as material.

Some clones are missing from TCRdb's copy, which holds only in-frame ones; the method was immunoSEQ multiplex PCR. The sample consists of 450,000 or so clones, approximately 89% of them appearing once. The sequencing sample was made of peripheral blood. The clonotype was recovered from a woman between 40 and 50 years old with COVID-19, enrolled during active disease. The rearrangement joins TRBV11-2 to TRBJ2-5; 7 bases are shared with TRBD1. For the CDR3, the DNA is TGTGCCAGCAGCCAGACCCGACAGGGCCCAGAGACCCAGTACTTC. Amino acid sequence: CASSQTRQGPETQYF.